This TCR beta chain was captured in a study of T cell repertoires in cytomegalovirus infection. Across the whole study: Both CMV infection and a matching HLA type were indicated by public TCR beta signatures. Study conclusions and caveats: Adding up the frequency of public TCR beta families identified people who carried CMV plus the relevant HLA. Within the response measured ex vivo, HLA-C-restricted CMV-specific TCR beta clonotypes were dominant.

TCRdb fed the reads into MiXCR, producing one record per CDR3 protein. The table includes approximately 500,000 distinct CDR3 sequences, approximately 26% detected once. Germline-derived CDR1 and CDR2 are MDHEN and SYDVKM. This CDR3 contains 15 residues. The ends were cut back, 2 bases at V and 0 bases at J, with 7 bases in the middle. This clonotype was observed a handful of times. Its antigen remains unidentified. The TCR sequence derives from a human donor in good health (CMV status not recorded). Some clones in this sample may be carry-over from other donors' samples. The specimen was PBMCs. The chain combines TRBV28 with TRBJ2-2, with D perhaps being TRBD1 or TRBD2 (5 bases each). The CDR3 here is CASSLPGPNTGELFF. CDR3 nucleotide sequence: TGTGCCAGCAGTTTACCGGGGCCGAACACCGGGGAGCTGTTTTTT.